This TCR beta chain was sequenced for a study of OX40 agonist ivuxolimab in advanced cancers. Repertoires were generated with immunoSEQ multiplex PCR, while TCRdb's copy carries only in-frame clones and drops some. The sample shows about 82,000 clones, 85% to 90% of them seen only once. The source was CD4+ or CD8+ T cells sorted from blood, collected in a trial of the OX40 agonist ivuxolimab. The TCR sequence derives from an adult with an advanced solid tumor such as melanoma, head and neck, liver or kidney cancer.

CDR3 in DNA: TGTGCCAGTAGTAGTAGCGGGACGCACTACGAGCAGTACTTC. This encodes CASSSSGTHYEQYF. J is TRBJ2-7 and V is TRBV19; the match to TRBD2 covers 8 bases. J lost 3 bases, V lost 4 bases, and 5 bases had no gene match. CDR1 LNHDA and CDR2 SQIVND come from the germline V gene (reference sequence). The CDR3 consists of 14 residues.